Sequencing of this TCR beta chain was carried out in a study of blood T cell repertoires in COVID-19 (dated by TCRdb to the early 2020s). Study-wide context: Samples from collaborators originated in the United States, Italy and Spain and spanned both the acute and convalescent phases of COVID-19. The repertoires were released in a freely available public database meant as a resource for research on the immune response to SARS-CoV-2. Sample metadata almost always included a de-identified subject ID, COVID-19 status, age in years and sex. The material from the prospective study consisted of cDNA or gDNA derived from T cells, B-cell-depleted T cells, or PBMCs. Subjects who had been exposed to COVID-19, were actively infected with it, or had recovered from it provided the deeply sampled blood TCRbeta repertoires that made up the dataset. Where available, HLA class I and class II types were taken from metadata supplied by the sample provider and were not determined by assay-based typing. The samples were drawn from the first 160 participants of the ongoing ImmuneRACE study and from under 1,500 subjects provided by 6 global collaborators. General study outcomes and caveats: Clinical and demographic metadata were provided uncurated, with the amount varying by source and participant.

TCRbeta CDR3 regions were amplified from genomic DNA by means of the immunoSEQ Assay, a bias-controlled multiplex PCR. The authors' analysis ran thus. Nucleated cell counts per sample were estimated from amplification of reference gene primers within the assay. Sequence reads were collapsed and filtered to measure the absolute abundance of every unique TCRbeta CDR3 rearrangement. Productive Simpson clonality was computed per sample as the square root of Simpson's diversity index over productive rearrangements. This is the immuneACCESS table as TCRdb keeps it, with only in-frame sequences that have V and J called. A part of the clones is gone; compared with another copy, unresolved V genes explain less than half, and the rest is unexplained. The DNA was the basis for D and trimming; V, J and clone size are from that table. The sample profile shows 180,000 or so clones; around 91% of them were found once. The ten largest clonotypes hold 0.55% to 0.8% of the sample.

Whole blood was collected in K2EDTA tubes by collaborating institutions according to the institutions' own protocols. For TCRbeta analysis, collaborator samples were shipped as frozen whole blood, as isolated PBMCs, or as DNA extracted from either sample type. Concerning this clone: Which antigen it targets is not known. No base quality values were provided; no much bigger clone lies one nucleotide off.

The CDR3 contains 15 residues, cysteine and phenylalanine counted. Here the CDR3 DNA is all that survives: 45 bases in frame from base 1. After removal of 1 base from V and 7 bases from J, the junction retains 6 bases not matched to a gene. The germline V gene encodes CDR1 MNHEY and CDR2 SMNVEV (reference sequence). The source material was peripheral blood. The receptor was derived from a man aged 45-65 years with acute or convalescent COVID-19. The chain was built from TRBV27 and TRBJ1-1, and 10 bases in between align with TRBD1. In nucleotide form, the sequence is TGTGCCAGCAGTTTATGGACAGGGGGAGGAGGTGAAGCTTTCTTT. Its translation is CASSLWTGGGGEAFF.